Given below is one T cell receptor (beta chain) in context. What it recognizes is unknown. Vbeta (60) and Jbeta (13) primers were used in the PCR. Original methodology: About 11 million shared chains were among the about 80 million unique TCR beta chains that a later analysis counted. The data were produced by immunoSEQ multiplex PCR, yet TCRdb's version contains in-frame clones alone and is incomplete. From that table come the V and J calls and clone size; the DNA was used to work out D and trimming. This sample carries some 100,000 clones, under 85% of them seen once, and the ten largest clones take under 10%. This entry comes from a study of cytomegalovirus exposure and HLA in healthy donors. Findings of the study overall: The study assumed roughly uniform donor sequencing depth for presence/absence analyses.

Healthy donors of bone marrow made up the group. These donors counted as nominally healthy when sampled, but unrecorded immune exposures were likely. Trimming removed 3 bases at V and 0 bases at J, with 12 bases between. The CDR3 loop spans 16 amino acids. Germline V CDR1 and CDR2: LGHNA, YNFKEQ. Sequenced material: PBMCs. The receptor was isolated from a man in his forties in good health and CMV-seronegative. The J gene is TRBJ1-5, the V gene TRBV4-2; D gene unclear. The CDR3: CASSQESRGSNQPQHF. The CDR3 DNA reads TGTGCCAGCAGCCAGGAATCCCGGGGTAGCAATCAGCCCCAGCATTTT.